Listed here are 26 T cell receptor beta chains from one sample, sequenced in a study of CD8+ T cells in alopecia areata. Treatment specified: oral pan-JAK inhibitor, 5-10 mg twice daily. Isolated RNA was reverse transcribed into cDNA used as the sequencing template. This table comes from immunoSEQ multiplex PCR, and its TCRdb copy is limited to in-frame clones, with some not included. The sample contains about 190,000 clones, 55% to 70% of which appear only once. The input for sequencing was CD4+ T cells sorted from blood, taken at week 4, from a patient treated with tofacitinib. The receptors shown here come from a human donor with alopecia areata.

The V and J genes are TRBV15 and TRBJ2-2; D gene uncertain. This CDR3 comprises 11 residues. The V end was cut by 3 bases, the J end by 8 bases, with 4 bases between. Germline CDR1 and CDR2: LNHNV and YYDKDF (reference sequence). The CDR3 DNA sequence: TGTGCCACCAGCAGCTGGGGGGAGCTGTTTTTT. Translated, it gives CATSSWGELFF.

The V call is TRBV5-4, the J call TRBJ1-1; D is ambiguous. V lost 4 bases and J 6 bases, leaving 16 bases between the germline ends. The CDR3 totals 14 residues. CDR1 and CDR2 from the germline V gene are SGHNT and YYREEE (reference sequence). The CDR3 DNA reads TGTGCCAGCAGCCCAAGGACTGGGATCGCTGAAGCTTTCTTT. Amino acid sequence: CASSPRTGIAEAFF.

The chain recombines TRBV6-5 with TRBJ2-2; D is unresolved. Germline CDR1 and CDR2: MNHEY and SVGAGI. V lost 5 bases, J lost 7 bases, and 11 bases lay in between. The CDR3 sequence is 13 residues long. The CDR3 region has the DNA TGTGCCAGCAGTGCGTTGAGAAGCGGGGAGCTGTTTTTT. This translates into CASSALRSGELFF.

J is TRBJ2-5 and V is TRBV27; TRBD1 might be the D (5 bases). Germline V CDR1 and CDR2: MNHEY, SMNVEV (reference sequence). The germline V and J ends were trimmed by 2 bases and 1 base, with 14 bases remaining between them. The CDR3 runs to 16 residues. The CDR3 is CASSLVPTGLQETQYF. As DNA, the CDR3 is TGTGCCAGCAGTTTAGTCCCAACAGGTCTCCAAGAGACCCAGTACTTC.

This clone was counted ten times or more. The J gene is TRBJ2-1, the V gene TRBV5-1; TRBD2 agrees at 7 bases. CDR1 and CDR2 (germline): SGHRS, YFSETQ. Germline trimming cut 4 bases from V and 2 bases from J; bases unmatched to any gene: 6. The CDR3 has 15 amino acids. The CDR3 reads CASSRSGEPYNEQFF. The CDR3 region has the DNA TGCGCCAGCAGCCGGAGCGGGGAACCCTACAATGAGCAGTTCTTC.

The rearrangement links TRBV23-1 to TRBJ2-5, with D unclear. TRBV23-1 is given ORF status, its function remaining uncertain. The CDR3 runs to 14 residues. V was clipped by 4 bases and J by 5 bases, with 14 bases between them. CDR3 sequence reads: CASSPLGRRETQYF. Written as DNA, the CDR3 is TGCGCCAGCAGTCCCCTCGGACGAAGGGAGACCCAGTACTTC.

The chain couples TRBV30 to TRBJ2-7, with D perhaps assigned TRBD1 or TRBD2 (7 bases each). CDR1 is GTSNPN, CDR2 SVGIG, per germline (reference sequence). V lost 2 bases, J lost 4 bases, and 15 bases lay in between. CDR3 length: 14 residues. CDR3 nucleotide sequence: TGTGCCTGGAGTAGGGGGGGACAGAAGTACGAGCAGTACTTC. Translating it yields CAWSRGGQKYEQYF.

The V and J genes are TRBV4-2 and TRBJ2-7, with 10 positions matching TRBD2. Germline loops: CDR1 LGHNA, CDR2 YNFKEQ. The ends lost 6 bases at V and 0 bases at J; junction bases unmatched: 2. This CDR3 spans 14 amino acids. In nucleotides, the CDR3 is TGTGCCAGCAGGGGGACTAGCGACTCCTACGAGCAGTACTTC. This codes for CASRGTSDSYEQYF.

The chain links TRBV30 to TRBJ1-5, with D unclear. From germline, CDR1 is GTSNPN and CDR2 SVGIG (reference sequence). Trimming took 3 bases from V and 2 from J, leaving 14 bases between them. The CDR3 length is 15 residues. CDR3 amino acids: CAWSRQISRNQPQHF. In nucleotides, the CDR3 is TGTGCCTGGAGCCGTCAAATCAGTCGCAATCAGCCCCAGCATTTT.

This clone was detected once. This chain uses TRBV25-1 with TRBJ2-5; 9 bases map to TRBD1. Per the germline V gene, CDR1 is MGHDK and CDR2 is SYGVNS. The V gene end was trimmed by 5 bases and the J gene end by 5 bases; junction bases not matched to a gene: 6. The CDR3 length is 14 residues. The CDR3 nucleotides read TGTGCCAGCAGTTATCGGACAGGGGAGGAGACCCAGTACTTC. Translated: CASSYRTGEETQYF.

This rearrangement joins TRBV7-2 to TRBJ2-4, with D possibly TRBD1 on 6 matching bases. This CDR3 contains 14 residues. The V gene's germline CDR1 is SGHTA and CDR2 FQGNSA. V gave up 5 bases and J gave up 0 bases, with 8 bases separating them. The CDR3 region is CASSVQGAKNIQYF. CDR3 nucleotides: TGTGCCAGCAGCGTACAGGGAGCCAAAAACATTCAGTACTTC.

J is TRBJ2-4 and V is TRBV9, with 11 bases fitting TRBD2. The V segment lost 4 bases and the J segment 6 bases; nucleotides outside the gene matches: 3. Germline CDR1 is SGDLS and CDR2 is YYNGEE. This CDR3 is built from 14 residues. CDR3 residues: CASSKGTSGNIQYF. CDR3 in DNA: TGTGCCAGCAGCAAGGGGACTAGCGGAAACATTCAGTACTTC.

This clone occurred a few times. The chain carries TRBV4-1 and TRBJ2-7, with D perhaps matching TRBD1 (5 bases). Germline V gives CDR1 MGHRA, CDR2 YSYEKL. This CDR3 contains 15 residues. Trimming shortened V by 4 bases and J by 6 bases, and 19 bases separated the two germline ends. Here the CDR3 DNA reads TGCGCCAGCAGCCCTCGACGAACCTATGACAGCGAGCAGTACTTC. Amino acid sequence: CASSPRRTYDSEQYF.

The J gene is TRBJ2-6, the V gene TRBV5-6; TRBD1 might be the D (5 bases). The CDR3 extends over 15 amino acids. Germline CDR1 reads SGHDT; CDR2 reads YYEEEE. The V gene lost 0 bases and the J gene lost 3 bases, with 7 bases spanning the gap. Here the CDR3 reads CASSLGQNGANVLTF. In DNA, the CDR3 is TGTGCCAGCAGCTTGGGACAGAATGGGGCCAACGTCCTGACTTTC.

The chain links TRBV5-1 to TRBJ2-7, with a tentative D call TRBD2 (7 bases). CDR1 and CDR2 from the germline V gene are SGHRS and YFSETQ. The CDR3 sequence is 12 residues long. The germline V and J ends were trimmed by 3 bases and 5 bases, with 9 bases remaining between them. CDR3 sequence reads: CASSWEGDEQYF. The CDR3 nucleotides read TGCGCCAGCAGCTGGGAGGGGGACGAGCAGTACTTC. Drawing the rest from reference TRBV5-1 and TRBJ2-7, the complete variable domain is KAGVTQTPRYLIKTRGQQVTLSCSPISGHRSVSWYQQTPGQGLQFLFEYFSETQRNKGNFPGRFSGRQFSNSRSEMNVSTLELGDSALYLCASSWEGDEQYFGPGTRLTVT.

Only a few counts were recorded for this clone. CDR3 in amino acids: CASSSNPTGRGTGELFF. DNA for the CDR3: TGTGCCAGCAGCTCCAATCCGACAGGGCGAGGCACCGGGGAGCTGTTTTTT. J is TRBJ2-2 and V is TRBV7-3, with 7 bases fitting TRBD1. Germline CDR1 is SGHTA and CDR2 is FQGTGA. The V segment lost 4 bases and the J segment 4 bases; nucleotides outside the gene matches: 12. The length of the CDR3 is 17 residues.

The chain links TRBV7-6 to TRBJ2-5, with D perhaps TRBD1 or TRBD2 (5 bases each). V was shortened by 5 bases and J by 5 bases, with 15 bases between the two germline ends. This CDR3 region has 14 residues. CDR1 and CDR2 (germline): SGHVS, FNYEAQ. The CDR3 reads CASSPSGPRETQYF. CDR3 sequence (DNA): TGTGCCAGCAGCCCTTCGGGGCCGAGGGAGACCCAGTACTTC.

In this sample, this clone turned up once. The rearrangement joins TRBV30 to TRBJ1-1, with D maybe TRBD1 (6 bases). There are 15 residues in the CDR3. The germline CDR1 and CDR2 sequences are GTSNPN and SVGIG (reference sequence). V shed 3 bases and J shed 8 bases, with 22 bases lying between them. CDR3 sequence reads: CAWRPPGQGRGEAFF. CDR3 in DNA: TGTGCCTGGAGGCCCCCGGGCCAGGGGCGAGGGGAAGCTTTCTTT.

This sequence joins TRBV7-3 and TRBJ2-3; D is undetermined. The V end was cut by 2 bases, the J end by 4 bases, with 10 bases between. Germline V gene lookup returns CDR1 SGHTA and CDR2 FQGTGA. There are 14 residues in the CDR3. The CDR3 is CASSLYSPPDTQYF. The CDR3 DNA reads TGTGCCAGCAGCTTATATAGTCCACCAGATACGCAGTATTTT.

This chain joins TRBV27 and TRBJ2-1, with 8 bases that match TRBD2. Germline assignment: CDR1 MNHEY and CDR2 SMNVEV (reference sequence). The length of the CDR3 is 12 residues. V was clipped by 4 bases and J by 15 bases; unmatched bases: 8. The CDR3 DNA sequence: TGTGCCAGCAGTTCGGACGGGAGGGCCGTGTTCTTC. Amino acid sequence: CASSSDGRAVFF.

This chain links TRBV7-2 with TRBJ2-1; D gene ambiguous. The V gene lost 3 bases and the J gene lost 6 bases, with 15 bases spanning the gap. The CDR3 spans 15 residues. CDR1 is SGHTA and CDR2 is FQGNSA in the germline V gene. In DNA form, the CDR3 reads TGTGCCAGCAGCTTCGATGCTAGAACGGGCAATGAGCAGTTCTTC. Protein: CASSFDARTGNEQFF.

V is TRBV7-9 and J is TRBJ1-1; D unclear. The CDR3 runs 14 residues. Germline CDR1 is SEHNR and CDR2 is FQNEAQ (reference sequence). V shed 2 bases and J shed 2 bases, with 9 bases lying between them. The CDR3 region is CASSLSGTNTEAFF. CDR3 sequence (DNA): TGTGCCAGCAGCTTATCGGGCACCAACACTGAAGCTTTCTTT.

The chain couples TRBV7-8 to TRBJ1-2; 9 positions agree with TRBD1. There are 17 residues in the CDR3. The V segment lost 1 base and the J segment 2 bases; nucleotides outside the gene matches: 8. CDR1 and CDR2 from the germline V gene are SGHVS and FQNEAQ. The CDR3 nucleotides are TGTGCCAGCAGCTTAGAGACAGGGGGGCCGATAAACTATGGCTACACCTTC. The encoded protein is CASSLETGGPINYGYTF.

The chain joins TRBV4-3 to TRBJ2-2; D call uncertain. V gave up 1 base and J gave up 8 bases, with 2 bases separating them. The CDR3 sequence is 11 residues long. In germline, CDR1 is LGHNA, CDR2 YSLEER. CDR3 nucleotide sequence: TGCGCCAGCAGCCAAGGAGGGGAGCTGTTTTTT. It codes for CASSQGGELFF.

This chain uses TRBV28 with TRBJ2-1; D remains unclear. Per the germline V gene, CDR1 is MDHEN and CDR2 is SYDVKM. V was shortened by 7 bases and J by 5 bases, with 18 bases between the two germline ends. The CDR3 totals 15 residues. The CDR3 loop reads CASTPTGRPNNEQFF. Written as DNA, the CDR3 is TGTGCCAGCACTCCAACCGGAAGGCCGAACAATGAGCAGTTCTTC.

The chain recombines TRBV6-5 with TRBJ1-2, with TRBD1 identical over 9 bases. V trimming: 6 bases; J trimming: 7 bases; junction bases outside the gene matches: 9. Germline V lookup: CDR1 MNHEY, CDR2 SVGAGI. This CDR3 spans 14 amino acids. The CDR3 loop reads CASSQMTGGSGYTF. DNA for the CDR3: TGTGCCAGCAGCCAAATGACAGGGGGTAGTGGCTACACCTTC.